The rows below give T cell receptor beta chains drawn from one sample of a study of cytomegalovirus exposure and HLA in healthy donors. Generated by immunoSEQ multiplex PCR, the TCRdb table keeps only in-frame clones and is missing some. There are about 130,000 clones in the sample; 80% to 90% occur only once, and around 9% lies in the top ten. Specimen: PBMCs. These receptors originate from a woman aged 18 to 35 in good health and CMV-seropositive. The CDR3 runs from the conserved cysteine through the conserved F or W. A D gene is named only where the DNA matches it firmly. Clone size, where shown, is once, few, many, or a class for clones that have expanded.

J gene | D gene | V gene | clone size | CDR3 protein | CDR3 DNA
TRBJ1-5 | NA | TRBV4-3 | NA | CASSPTQGWPQHF | TGCGCCAGCAGTCCCACACAGGGATGGCCCCAGCATTTT
TRBJ1-5 | NA | TRBV6-1 | NA | CASSEALRKRYSNQPQHF | TGTGCCAGCAGTGAAGCGCTTCGGAAGCGTTATAGCAATCAGCCCCAGCATTTT
TRBJ1-5 | TRBD1 | TRBV27 | NA | CASLDRDSVNQPQHF | TGTGCCAGCCTTGACCGGGACAGCGTCAATCAGCCCCAGCATTTT
TRBJ1-1 | NA | TRBV7-9 | NA | CASSLGGLSTEAFF | TGTGCCAGCAGCTTAGGGGGCTTGAGCACTGAAGCTTTCTTT
TRBJ2-1 | TRBD2 | TRBV28 | NA | CASSFASGPGGNEQFF | TGTGCCAGCAGTTTTGCGAGCGGGCCCGGGGGGAATGAGCAGTTCTTC
TRBJ1-2 | NA | TRBV19 | NA | CASSIDRTYGYTF | TGTGCCAGTAGTATTGACAGGACTTATGGCTACACCTTC
TRBJ2-3 | NA | TRBV5-1 | NA | CASSSGTVGSTDTQYF | TGCGCCAGCAGCAGTGGGACTGTGGGTAGCACAGATACGCAGTATTTT
TRBJ2-7 | NA | TRBV6-6 | NA | CASSYYRTVNEQYF | TGTGCCAGCAGTTACTATAGGACAGTCAACGAGCAGTACTTC
TRBJ2-7 | NA | TRBV7-2 | NA | CASAGYEQYF | TGTGCCAGCGCGGGCTACGAGCAGTACTTC
TRBJ1-1 | NA | TRBV9 | NA | CASSVSAGSGRVDTEAFF | TGTGCCAGCAGCGTTTCCGCAGGCAGTGGCAGGGTCGACACTGAAGCTTTCTTT
TRBJ2-7 | TRBD2 | TRBV4-3 | NA | CANHLAGSSYEQYF | TGCGCCAACCACCTAGCGGGGAGCTCCTACGAGCAGTACTTC
TRBJ2-7 | TRBD1 | TRBV9 | NA | CASSVGQGRGAQYF | TGTGCCAGCAGCGTAGGACAGGGACGGGGCGCCCAGTACTTC
TRBJ1-2 | NA | TRBV2 | NA | CASRSLRNYGYTF | TGTGCCAGCAGATCCCTGAGAAACTATGGCTACACCTTC
TRBJ2-1 | TRBD1 | TRBV7-6 | NA | CASMGWDRGWNEQFF | TGTGCCAGCATGGGTTGGGACAGGGGATGGAATGAGCAGTTCTTC
TRBJ1-6 | NA | TRBV2 | few | CASSVGAETRSPLHF | TGTGCCAGCAGTGTGGGAGCGGAGACCCGTTCACCCCTCCACTTT
TRBJ2-2 | NA | TRBV5-6 | NA | CASSPGLTGELFF | TGTGCCAGCAGCCCGGGGTTAACCGGGGAGCTGTTTTTT
TRBJ1-5 | NA | TRBV6-6 | NA | CASTEGRGKAQPQHF | TGTGCCAGCACCGAGGGACGGGGGAAAGCTCAGCCCCAGCATTTT
TRBJ1-1 | TRBD1 | TRBV6-6 | NA | CASGTGGSMNTEAFF | TGTGCCAGCGGGACAGGGGGCAGTATGAACACTGAAGCTTTCTTT
TRBJ1-5 | NA | TRBV28 | NA | CASTRVSNQPQHF | TGTGCCAGCACTCGGGTGAGCAATCAGCCCCAGCATTTT
TRBJ2-2 | TRBD1 | TRBV4-2 | NA | CASSQETGVTGELFF | TGTGCCAGCAGCCAAGAGACAGGGGTCACCGGGGAGCTGTTTTTT
TRBJ2-7 | NA | TRBV4-2 | few | CASSQSSDEQYF | TGTGCCAGCAGCCAAAGCTCTGACGAGCAGTACTTC
TRBJ1-2 | TRBD1 | TRBV5-6 | NA | CASSPQGGHGYTF | TGTGCCAGCAGTCCCCAGGGGGGCCATGGCTACACCTTC
TRBJ1-2 | TRBD1 | TRBV2 | NA | CASRSQGAANYGYTF | TGTGCCAGCAGGTCACAGGGGGCGGCTAACTATGGCTACACCTTC
TRBJ2-3 | NA | TRBV23-1 | once | CASSQSGPTATDTQYF | TGCGCCAGCAGTCAATCTGGCCCCACAGCCACAGATACGCAGTATTTT
TRBJ1-6 | TRBD1 | TRBV4-3 | NA | CASSQDFTGGSPLHF | TGCGCCAGCAGCCAAGACTTCACAGGGGGTTCACCCCTCCACTTT
TRBJ2-3 | TRBD1 | TRBV7-6 | few | CASSLGTGSDTQYF | TGTGCCAGCAGCCTAGGGACAGGGTCCGATACGCAGTATTTT
TRBJ1-5 | TRBD1 | TRBV28 | NA | CASTPGQGWNQPQHF | TGTGCCAGCACCCCGGGACAGGGTTGGAATCAGCCCCAGCATTTT
TRBJ2-1 | NA | TRBV7-8 | few | CASSLEVTYNNEQFF | TGTGCCAGCAGCTTAGAGGTGACTTATAACAATGAGCAGTTCTTC
TRBJ2-3 | NA | TRBV7-2 | NA | CASSFYMRPGDTQYF | TGTGCCAGCAGCTTTTATATGCGCCCTGGAGATACGCAGTATTTT
TRBJ2-7 | NA | TRBV7-8 | NA | CASSLAGGEQYF | TGTGCCAGCAGCTTAGCCGGTGGCGAGCAGTACTTC
TRBJ1-2 | NA | TRBV30 | NA | CAWSVPGYGYTF | TGTGCCTGGAGTGTACCGGGTTATGGCTACACCTTC
TRBJ2-2 | TRBD2 | TRBV11-2 | NA | CASSSGLAGTGELFF | TGTGCCAGCAGCTCAGGACTAGCGGGGACCGGGGAGCTGTTTTTT
TRBJ2-3 | TRBD2 | TRBV30 | NA | CAWSVQRWSGGAADTQYF | TGTGCCTGGAGTGTACAGAGGTGGAGCGGGGGGGCCGCGGATACGCAGTATTTT
TRBJ1-5 | NA | TRBV27 | NA | CASSLFRESNQPQHF | TGTGCCAGCAGTTTATTTAGGGAGAGCAATCAGCCCCAGCATTTT
TRBJ1-1 | TRBD1 | TRBV28 | NA | CASTIRTGRVNTEAFF | TGTGCCAGCACCATCCGGACAGGGAGGGTGAACACTGAAGCTTTCTTT
TRBJ1-2 | NA | TRBV4-1 | NA | CASSQETRYGYTF | TGCGCCAGCAGCCAAGAAACGCGATATGGCTACACCTTC
TRBJ2-3 | TRBD2 | TRBV7-9 | NA | CASSLGRGRATDTQYF | TGTGCCAGCAGCTTAGGTCGGGGGAGGGCCACAGATACGCAGTATTTT
TRBJ2-1 | TRBD2 | TRBV6-1 | NA | CASSALAGGPYNEQFF | TGTGCCAGCAGTGCCCTAGCGGGGGGGCCCTACAATGAGCAGTTCTTC
TRBJ2-1 | TRBD2 | TRBV7-3 | NA | CASSSPGGNEQFF | TGTGCCAGCAGCTCCCCGGGGGGGAATGAGCAGTTCTTC
TRBJ1-6 | NA | TRBV5-4 | NA | CASSLVGGYNSPLHF | TGTGCCAGCAGCTTGGTGGGGGGCTATAATTCACCCCTCCACTTT
TRBJ2-2 | TRBD1 | TRBV7-9 | NA | CASQRTGNTGELFF | TGTGCCAGTCAAAGGACAGGGAACACCGGGGAGCTGTTTTTT
TRBJ1-1 | NA | TRBV7-9 | NA | CASSRKGGGDEEAFF | TGTGCCAGCAGCCGCAAGGGAGGTGGGGACGAGGAAGCTTTCTTT
TRBJ2-3 | TRBD2 | TRBV11-1 | few | CASSPRDYVFGTDTQYF | TGTGCCAGCAGCCCCCGGGACTACGTTTTCGGCACAGATACGCAGTATTTT
TRBJ1-5 | TRBD1 | TRBV7-2 | NA | CASSSGDSRNQPQHF | TGTGCCAGCAGCTCAGGGGACAGTCGGAATCAGCCCCAGCATTTT
TRBJ2-7 | NA | TRBV27 | NA | CASSPLGGVSYEQYF | TGTGCCAGCAGTCCTCTCGGAGGAGTCTCCTACGAGCAGTACTTC
TRBJ2-3 | TRBD1 | TRBV7-2 | NA | CASSLARTGGGTDTQYF | TGTGCCAGCAGCCTTGCCAGGACAGGGGGCGGTACAGATACGCAGTATTTT
TRBJ1-4 | NA | TRBV29-1 | NA | CSVGRMNEKLFF | TGCAGCGTTGGCAGGATGAATGAAAAACTGTTTTTT
TRBJ2-5 | TRBD1 | TRBV5-1 | once | CASSLVQGAETQYF | TGCGCCAGCAGCTTGGTTCAGGGGGCAGAGACCCAGTACTTC
TRBJ2-2 | TRBD1 | TRBV15 | NA | CATSGGTGYTGELFF | TGTGCCACCAGCGGAGGGACAGGCTACACCGGGGAGCTGTTTTTT
TRBJ2-5 | TRBD1 | TRBV11-3 | once | CASTLRSRGQGETQYF | TGTGCCAGCACCCTCCGGAGCAGGGGGCAGGGGGAGACCCAGTACTTC